These 32 T cell receptor beta chains were sequenced from one sample in a study of neurological immune-mediated disorders (dated by TCRdb to about 2019). The library came from 5' RACE. Sequenced using an Illumina HiSeq 2500. In-frame beta chains were kept once TCRdb had trimmed the public reads at Q25 with fastp and called clones with MiXCR. Every CDR3 protein is listed once, alongside the most common genes and DNA of its rows. Counted in this sample were about 62,000 distinct CDR3 sequences; 3% to 4% of them appeared once. The leading ten clones occupy more than 2% of the sample. The sequenced sample was PBMCs. Receptor source: a woman between 45 and 60 years old with multiple sclerosis.

In this sample, this clonotype turned up a few times. The junction and the germline gene differ at one end; a read error may be behind it. The genes are TRBV10-3 and TRBJ1-5, with D possibly matching TRBD1 (6 bases). CDR1 is ENHRY, CDR2 SYGVKD, per germline. CDR3 length: 15 amino acids. The CDR3 sequence is CAISESGQSNQPQNF. CDR3 in DNA: TGTGCCATCAGTGAGTCCGGACAGTCCAATCAGCCCCAGAATTTT.

This clonotype was recorded many times. The V gene is TRBV6-2 or TRBV6-3, the J gene TRBJ2-4, with 9 bases that match TRBD1. V trimming: 0 bases; J trimming: 9 bases; junction bases outside the gene matches: 3. There are 14 residues in the CDR3. From germline, CDR1 is MNHEY and CDR2 SVGEGT. CDR3 in amino acids: CASSYSGTGSIQYF. For the CDR3, the DNA is TGTGCCAGCAGTTACTCGGGGACAGGGAGCATTCAGTACTTC.

This clonotype was seen repeatedly, ten times or more. The chain carries TRBV5-1 and TRBJ1-6; 8 bases fit TRBD1. The germline CDR1 and CDR2 sequences are SGHRS and YFSETQ. The CDR3 spans 14 residues. The V and J ends lost 0 bases and 11 bases, in that order; junction bases with no gene match: 4. The CDR3 loop is CASSLVTQGAPLHF. The CDR3 bases are TGCGCCAGCAGCTTGGTCACACAGGGGGCACCCCTCCACTTT.

This clonotype is deemed medium-sized. The chain uses TRBV7-6 and TRBJ2-7, with no clear D. Germline V gives CDR1 SGHVS, CDR2 FNYEAQ. V dropped 1 base and J dropped 3 bases, with 10 bases sitting between them. This CDR3 comprises 14 residues. The CDR3: CASSLDEGVYEQYF. In DNA form, the CDR3 reads TGTGCCAGCAGCTTAGATGAAGGAGTCTACGAGCAGTACTTC.

This clonotype was recorded many times. The genes are TRBV29-1 and TRBJ2-2, with 14 bases lining up with TRBD2. Losses at the gene ends were 5 bases for V and 5 bases for J; bases not matched to a gene: 10. The CDR3 loop spans 17 amino acids. Germline V gene data show CDR1 as SQVTM and CDR2 as ANQGSEA. The CDR3 loop reads CSVLPGLAGDITGELFF. CDR3 DNA: TGCAGCGTTCTTCCGGGACTAGCGGGAGATATAACCGGGGAGCTGTTTTTT.

Ten or more counts support this clonotype. The CDR3 reads CASSSPGSPSYTDTQYF. The CDR3, as DNA: TGTGCCAGCAGCTCCCCGGGCAGCCCTTCGTATACAGATACGCAGTATTTT. The genes are TRBV13 and TRBJ2-3, with D unresolved. The CDR3 contains 17 residues. V lost 4 bases, J lost 3 bases, and 20 bases lay in between. Germline V CDR1 and CDR2: PRHDT, FYEKMQ (reference sequence).

In its sample, this clonotype was seen many times. The chain carries TRBV27 and TRBJ2-7; tentatively, D is TRBD2 (6 bases). The CDR3 consists of 13 residues. The germline V gene has CDR1 MNHEY and CDR2 SMNVEV (reference sequence). V lost 5 bases and J lost 3, with 11 bases in between. The CDR3 loop is CASSRDSRYEQYF. The CDR3 nucleotides read TGTGCCAGCAGTCGGGACTCCCGCTACGAGCAGTACTTC.

This clonotype was found many times. This rearrangement joins TRBV5-1 to TRBJ2-7; D is possibly TRBD1 (6 bases). CDR1 is SGHRS and CDR2 is YFSETQ in the germline V gene. V lost 4 bases and J 2 bases, leaving 10 bases between the germline ends. This CDR3 region has 13 residues. The CDR3: CASSRDTTYEQYF. CDR3 nucleotide sequence: TGCGCCAGCAGCAGGGACACCACCTACGAGCAGTACTTC.

This clonotype occurred many times. This chain joins TRBV20-1 and TRBJ2-5, with TRBD1 as a possible D gene (5 bases). Germline V gives CDR1 DFQATT, CDR2 SNEGSKA (reference sequence). This CDR3 has 13 residues. Trimming removed 1 base from V and 5 bases from J, with 11 bases in between. This CDR3 is CSARAGIGETQYF. The CDR3 bases are TGCAGTGCTAGAGCAGGGATTGGGGAGACCCAGTACTTC.

This clonotype was counted at least ten times. The V call is TRBV20-1, the J call TRBJ1-6, with D possibly matching TRBD1 (6 bases). V shed 0 bases and J shed 10 bases, with 10 bases lying between them. The CDR3 runs to 13 residues. Germline CDR1 reads DFQATT; CDR2 reads SNEGSKA (reference sequence). CDR3 in DNA: TGCAGTGCTAGAGATAAGGGGGGATCACCCCTCCACTTT. Residues: CSARDKGGSPLHF.

Regarding this clonotype: Possible read error: a much larger clone is one base away. This sequence joins TRBV20-1 and TRBJ1-1; no clear D gene. This CDR3 is 14 amino acids long. CDR1 is DFQATT and CDR2 is SNEGSKA in the germline V gene (reference sequence). Trimming took off 2 bases at V and 1 base at J, with 11 bases between the two ends. The CDR3 spells CSARPWERNTEAFF. CDR3 nucleotide sequence: TGCAGTGCTAGACCCTGGGAAAGGAACACTGAAGCTTTCTTT.

This clonotype was seen at least ten times. The chain is built from TRBV4-3 and TRBJ1-2; no clear D. CDR1 and CDR2 from the germline V gene are LGHNA and YSLEER. V shed 0 bases and J shed 1 base, with 6 bases lying between them. This CDR3 has 14 residues. The DNA for the CDR3 is TGCGCCAGCAGCCAAGATACGGGTAACTATGGCTACACCTTC. It is translated as CASSQDTGNYGYTF.

This clonotype showed up many times. The gene calls are TRBV2 and TRBJ2-1, with 13 bases that match TRBD2. The length of the CDR3 is 15 residues. Trimming at V came to 10 bases and at J to 6 bases, leaving 9 bases not matched to a gene. Germline CDR1 reads SNHLY; CDR2 reads FYNNEI. Written as DNA, the CDR3 is TGTGCCACGGGCTTAGGACTAGCGGGAGTCAATGAGCAGTTCTTC. Amino acids: CATGLGLAGVNEQFF.

This clonotype was recorded a few times. V usage is TRBV15 and J usage is TRBJ1-2; no firm D call. CDR3 length: 12 amino acids. The germline CDR1 and CDR2 sequences are LNHNV and YYDKDF (reference sequence). V gave up 1 base and J gave up 7 bases, with 7 bases separating them. The CDR3 DNA reads as TGTGCCACCAGCAGAGTTGGTGGTGGCTACACCTTC. This sequence encodes CATSRVGGGYTF.

This clonotype showed up many times. The chain carries TRBV6-2 or TRBV6-3 and TRBJ2-2; 11 bases align to TRBD2. In germline, CDR1 is MNHEY, CDR2 SVGEGT. The CDR3 loop spans 16 amino acids. V was clipped by 6 bases and J by 5 bases; unmatched bases: 8. CDR3 region: CASRSLAGDGTGELFF. The CDR3 nucleotides are TGTGCCAGCAGATCACTAGCGGGAGACGGTACCGGGGAGCTGTTTTTT.

This clonotype was counted many times. The chain joins TRBV7-3 to TRBJ2-5; D is uncertain. V lost 2 bases, J lost 1 base, and 8 bases lay in between. Germline V gene sequence: CDR1 SGHTA, CDR2 FQGTGA. The CDR3 consists of 14 residues. As DNA, the CDR3 is TGTGCCAGCAGCTTATCCGGCAGCCAAGAGACCCAGTACTTC. The encoded protein is CASSLSGSQETQYF.

This clonotype was observed a few times. The V gene is TRBV6-5, the J gene TRBJ2-2, with a tentative D call TRBD2 (6 bases). Trimming stripped 6 bases from V and 5 bases from J, with 16 bases between. The CDR3 has 15 residues. Germline V gives CDR1 MNHEY, CDR2 SVGAGI. This chain's CDR3 is CASSGPRRGTGELFF. The CDR3 DNA follows: TGTGCCAGCAGCGGGCCCAGGCGGGGAACCGGGGAGCTGTTTTTT.

This clonotype was observed at least ten times. The chain recombines TRBV2 with TRBJ1-2; a weak D match, TRBD1 (6 bases). Germline values: CDR1 SNHLY, CDR2 FYNNEI. This CDR3 has 12 residues. V was shortened by 5 bases and J by 9 bases, with 13 bases between the two germline ends. CDR3 amino acids: CASSTGQWSYTF. The CDR3 DNA sequence: TGTGCCAGCAGTACCGGACAGTGGAGCTACACCTTC. Complete variable domain (other parts from reference TRBV2 and TRBJ1-2): EPEVTQTPSHQVTQMGQEVILRCVPISNHLYFYWYRQILGQKVEFLVSFYNNEISEKSEIFDDQFSVERPDGSNFTLKIRSTKLEDSAMYFCASSTGQWSYTFGSGTRLTVV.

As regards this clonotype: Possible read error: a much larger clone is one base away. The V call is TRBV7-9, the J call TRBJ2-5; D ambiguous. The CDR3 is made up of 10 amino acids. Per the germline V gene, CDR1 is SEHNR and CDR2 is FQNEAQ (reference sequence). The CDR3 is CASSPEIQYF. Here the CDR3 DNA reads TGTGCCAGCAGCCCAGAGATCCAGTACTTC.

This clonotype was observed many times. V and J are TRBV6-6 and TRBJ1-5, with TRBD1 as a possible D gene (5 bases). Looked up from germline, CDR1 is MNHNY and CDR2 is SVGAGI (reference sequence). V was clipped by 7 bases and J by 3 bases, with 16 bases between them. CDR3 size: 15 residues. This CDR3 is CASTVPGGNNQPQHF. CDR3 bases: TGTGCCAGCACCGTGCCCGGGGGTAACAATCAGCCCCAGCATTTT.

This clonotype has at least ten counts. The J gene is TRBJ2-2, the V gene TRBV5-1; TRBD1 might be the D (6 bases). V was cut by 4 bases and J by 8 bases, with 12 bases left in between. CDR1 SGHRS and CDR2 YFSETQ come from the germline V gene. The CDR3 runs 13 residues. CDR3 sequence reads: CASSEQGFGELFF. For the CDR3, the DNA is TGCGCCAGCAGCGAACAGGGCTTTGGGGAGCTGTTTTTT.

Ten or more counts support this clonotype. The V and J genes are TRBV30 and TRBJ1-1; 7 nucleotides line up with TRBD1. The CDR3 extends over 12 amino acids. V shed 0 bases and J 10 bases; nucleotides not matched to a gene: 5. The germline V gene encodes CDR1 GTSNPN and CDR2 SVGIG (reference sequence). The CDR3 region is CAWSVQNRGAFF. The CDR3, as DNA: TGTGCCTGGAGTGTACAGAACAGGGGAGCTTTCTTT.

This clonotype was found many times. This chain connects TRBV2 to TRBJ1-4; D unclear. The CDR3 totals 16 residues. Trimming pared 7 bases from V and 8 bases from J, leaving 23 bases between. Germline CDR1 reads SNHLY; CDR2 reads FYNNEI. The CDR3 here is CASTPQEVQPGEKLFF. The CDR3 bases are TGTGCCAGCACACCTCAGGAAGTACAGCCCGGAGAAAAACTGTTTTTT.

This clonotype was seen ten or more times. The chain combines TRBV20-1 with TRBJ1-2; the match to TRBD1 covers 11 bases. Trimming at V came to 6 bases and at J to 4 bases, leaving 4 bases not matched to a gene. This CDR3 is 13 amino acids long. Germline CDR1 and CDR2: DFQATT and SNEGSKA (reference sequence). CDR3 sequence (DNA): TGCAGTGCCGGACAGGGGGCGGCCTATGGCTACACCTTC. This codes for CSAGQGAAYGYTF.

This clonotype was observed at least ten times. This rearrangement joins TRBV27 to TRBJ2-7; D call uncertain. This CDR3 is 14 amino acids long. V gave up 1 base and J gave up 0 bases, with 7 bases separating them. Per germline, CDR1 MNHEY and CDR2 SMNVEV (reference sequence). CDR3 coding DNA: TGTGCCAGCAGTTTATTTGGCACCTCCTACGAGCAGTACTTC. Translating it yields CASSLFGTSYEQYF.

This clonotype showed up many times. The genes are TRBV9 and TRBJ1-2; D is unresolved. The germline V and J ends were trimmed by 0 bases and 8 bases, with 14 bases remaining between them. The CDR3 length is 14 residues. CDR1 and CDR2 (germline): SGDLS, YYNGEE. Written as DNA, the CDR3 is TGTGCCAGCAGCGTAGGTGGACCGCTAAAGGGCTACACCTTC. Translating it yields CASSVGGPLKGYTF.

This clonotype was seen ten or more times. The chain links TRBV20-1 to TRBJ1-6, with D possibly being TRBD1 (5 bases). CDR1 is DFQATT and CDR2 is SNEGSKA in the germline V gene (reference sequence). V was trimmed by 0 bases and J by 6 bases, leaving 15 bases between them. The CDR3 has 16 amino acids. This CDR3 is CSARDPPGTVNSPLHF. The CDR3 DNA reads TGCAGTGCTAGAGATCCCCCCGGGACGGTTAATTCACCCCTCCACTTT.

In regard to this clonotype: This may be a read error, as it is one base from a much larger clone. This chain links TRBV14 with TRBJ1-1; D call uncertain. The CDR3 extends over 14 amino acids. Germline V lookup: CDR1 SGHDN, CDR2 FVKESK. The V end was cut by 4 bases, the J end by 5 bases, with 14 bases between. CDR3 residues: CASSRTNSVTEAFF. In nucleotides, the CDR3 is TGTGCCAGCAGCCGAACCAACAGTGTTACTGAAGCTTTCTTT.

There are many counts of this clonotype. This chain uses TRBV4-3 with TRBJ2-1; D not resolved. This CDR3 comprises 15 residues. V dropped 0 bases and J dropped 11 bases, with 17 bases sitting between them. Germline V lookup: CDR1 LGHNA, CDR2 YSLEER. CDR3 sequence: CASSQELSEHLKQFF. DNA of the CDR3: TGCGCCAGCAGCCAAGAACTAAGCGAGCACCTTAAGCAGTTCTTC.

In this sample, this clonotype turned up many times. This chain links TRBV20-1 with TRBJ1-2; no firm D call. The germline V gene encodes CDR1 DFQATT and CDR2 SNEGSKA (reference sequence). The CDR3 covers 12 residues. Deletions cut 6 bases from V and 9 bases from J, with 17 bases between. The CDR3 region is CSALFLPPSYTF. CDR3 in DNA: TGCAGTGCCCTATTTTTGCCTCCTAGCTACACCTTC.

This clonotype was picked up many times. The V call is TRBV12-3 or TRBV12-4, the J call TRBJ2-7; possible D gene TRBD2, 5 bases. The V end lost 3 bases, the J end lost 0 bases, and 12 bases lay between the germline ends. There are 15 residues in the CDR3. DNA of the CDR3: TGTGCCAGCAGTTTCGGGGTCCTCGGCTCCTACGAGCAGTACTTC. Its protein is CASSFGVLGSYEQYF.

The rearrangement joins TRBV4-3 to TRBJ2-6; a possible D gene is TRBD2 (6 bases). Trimming left V 1 base short and J 1 base short, with 8 bases between. The CDR3 length is 16 residues. Germline values: CDR1 LGHNA, CDR2 YSLEER. In DNA form, the CDR3 reads TGCGCCAGCAGCCAAGTAAGCGGGTCTGGGGCCAACGTCCTGACTTTC. Translating gives CASSQVSGSGANVLTF.